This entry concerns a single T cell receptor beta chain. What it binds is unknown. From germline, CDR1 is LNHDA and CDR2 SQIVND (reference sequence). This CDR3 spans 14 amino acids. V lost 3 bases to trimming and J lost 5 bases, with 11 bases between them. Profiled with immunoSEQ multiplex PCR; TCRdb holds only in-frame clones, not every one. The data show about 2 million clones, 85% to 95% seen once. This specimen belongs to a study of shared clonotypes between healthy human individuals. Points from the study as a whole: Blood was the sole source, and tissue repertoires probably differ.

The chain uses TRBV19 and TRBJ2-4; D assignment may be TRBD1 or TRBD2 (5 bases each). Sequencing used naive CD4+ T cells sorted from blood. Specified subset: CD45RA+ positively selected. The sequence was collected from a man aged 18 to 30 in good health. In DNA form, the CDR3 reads TGTGCCAGTAGTATCGGGACCATGGAAAACATTCAGTACTTC. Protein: CASSIGTMENIQYF.